This TCR beta chain was identified in a study of shared clonotypes between healthy human individuals. Across the whole study: Each donor's CD8 memory used one plate, CD8 naive two, each CD4 subset three. Study observations and caveats: Lower generation probabilities were found for non-shared clonotypes than for those shared by all four donors.

Repertoires were generated with immunoSEQ multiplex PCR, while TCRdb's copy carries only in-frame clones and drops some. There are about 640,000 clones in the sample; roughly 70% occur only once, and about 1.8% lies in the top ten. The CDR3 runs to 15 residues. Per the germline V gene, CDR1 is LNHDA and CDR2 is SQIVND (reference sequence). Trimming shortened V by 5 bases and J by 0 bases, and 12 bases separated the two germline ends. On this clone: Its antigen is as yet unknown.

J is TRBJ2-3 and V is TRBV19, with a weak D call TRBD2 (6 bases). The source is a woman between 25 and 40 years old in good health. Sequencing input: memory CD4+ T cells sorted from blood. Indicated subset: CD45RA-negative fraction. The CDR3 sequence: CASSWGEPSTDTQYF. DNA for the CDR3: TGTGCCAGTAGTTGGGGGGAACCTAGCACAGATACGCAGTATTTT.